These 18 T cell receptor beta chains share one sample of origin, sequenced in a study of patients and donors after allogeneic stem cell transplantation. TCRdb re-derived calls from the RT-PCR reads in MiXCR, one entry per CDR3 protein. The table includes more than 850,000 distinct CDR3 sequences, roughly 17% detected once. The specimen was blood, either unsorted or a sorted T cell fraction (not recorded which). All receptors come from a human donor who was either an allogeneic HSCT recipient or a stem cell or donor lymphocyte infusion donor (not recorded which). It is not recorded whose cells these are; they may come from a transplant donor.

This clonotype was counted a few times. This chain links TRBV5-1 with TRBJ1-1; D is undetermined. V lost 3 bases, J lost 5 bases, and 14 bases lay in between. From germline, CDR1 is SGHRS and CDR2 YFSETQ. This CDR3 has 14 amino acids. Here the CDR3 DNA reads TGCGCCAGCAGCTCGCGGGCCAAAATGACTGAAGCTTTCTTT. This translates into CASSSRAKMTEAFF.

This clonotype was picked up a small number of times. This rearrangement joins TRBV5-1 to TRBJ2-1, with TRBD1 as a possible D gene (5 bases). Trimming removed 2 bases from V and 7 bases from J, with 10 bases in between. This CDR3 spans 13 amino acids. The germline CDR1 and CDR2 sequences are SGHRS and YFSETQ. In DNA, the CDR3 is TGCGCCAGCAGCTTCCAGGGAAATAATGAGCAGTTCTTC. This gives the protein CASSFQGNNEQFF.

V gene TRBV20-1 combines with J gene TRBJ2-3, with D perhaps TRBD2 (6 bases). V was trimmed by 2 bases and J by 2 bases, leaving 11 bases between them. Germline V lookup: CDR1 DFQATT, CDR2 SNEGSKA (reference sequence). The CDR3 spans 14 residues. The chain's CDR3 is CSARLARNTDTQYF. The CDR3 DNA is TGCAGTGCTAGACTAGCGAGAAACACAGATACGCAGTATTTT.

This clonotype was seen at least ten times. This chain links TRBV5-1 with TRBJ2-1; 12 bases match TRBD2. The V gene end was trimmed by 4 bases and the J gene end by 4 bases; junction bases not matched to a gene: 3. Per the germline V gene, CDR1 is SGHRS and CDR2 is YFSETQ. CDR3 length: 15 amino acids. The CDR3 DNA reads TGCGCCAGCAGCGAGGGACTAGCGGGTTACAATGAGCAGTTCTTC. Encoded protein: CASSEGLAGYNEQFF.

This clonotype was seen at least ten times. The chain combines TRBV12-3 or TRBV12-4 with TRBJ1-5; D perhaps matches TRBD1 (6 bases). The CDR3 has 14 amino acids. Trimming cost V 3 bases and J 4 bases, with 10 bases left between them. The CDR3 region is CASSFKGGNQPQHF. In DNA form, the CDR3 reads TGTGCCAGCAGTTTCAAGGGGGGAAATCAGCCCCAGCATTTT.

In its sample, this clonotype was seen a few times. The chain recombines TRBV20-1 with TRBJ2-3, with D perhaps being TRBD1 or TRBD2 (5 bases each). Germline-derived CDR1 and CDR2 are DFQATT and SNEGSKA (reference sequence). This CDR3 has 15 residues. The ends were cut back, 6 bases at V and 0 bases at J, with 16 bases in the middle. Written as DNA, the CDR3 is TGCAGTGCACCACCGGGACGCACTAGCACAGATACGCAGTATTTT. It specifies CSAPPGRTSTDTQYF.

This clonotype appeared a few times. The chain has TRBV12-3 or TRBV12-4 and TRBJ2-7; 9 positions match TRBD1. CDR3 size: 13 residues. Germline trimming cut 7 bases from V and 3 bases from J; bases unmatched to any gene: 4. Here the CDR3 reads CASKLGQGYEQYF. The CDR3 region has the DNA TGTGCCAGCAAGTTGGGACAGGGCTACGAGCAGTACTTC.

CDR3 DNA sequence: TGCGCCAGCCGTAGACAGGGGAGTTCAGATACGCAGTATTTT. Its protein is CASRRQGSSDTQYF. The V gene is TRBV5-1, the J gene TRBJ2-3, with 8 bases matching TRBD1. Losses at the gene ends were 7 bases for V and 4 bases for J; bases not matched to a gene: 8. Looked up from germline, CDR1 is SGHRS and CDR2 is YFSETQ. The CDR3 spans 14 residues.

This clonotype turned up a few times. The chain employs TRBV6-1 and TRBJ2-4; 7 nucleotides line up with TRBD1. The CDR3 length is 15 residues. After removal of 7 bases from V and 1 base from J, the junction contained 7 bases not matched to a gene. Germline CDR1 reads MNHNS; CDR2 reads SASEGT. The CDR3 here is CASKFLTGAKNIQYF. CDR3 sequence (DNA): TGTGCCAGCAAGTTCCTGACAGGGGCCAAAAACATTCAGTACTTC.

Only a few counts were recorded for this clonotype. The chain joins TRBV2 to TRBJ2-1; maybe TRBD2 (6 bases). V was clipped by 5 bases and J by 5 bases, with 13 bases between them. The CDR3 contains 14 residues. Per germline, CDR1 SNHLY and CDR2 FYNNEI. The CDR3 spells CASSSGVSHNEQFF. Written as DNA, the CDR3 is TGTGCCAGCAGTTCGGGGGTGAGCCACAATGAGCAGTTCTTC.

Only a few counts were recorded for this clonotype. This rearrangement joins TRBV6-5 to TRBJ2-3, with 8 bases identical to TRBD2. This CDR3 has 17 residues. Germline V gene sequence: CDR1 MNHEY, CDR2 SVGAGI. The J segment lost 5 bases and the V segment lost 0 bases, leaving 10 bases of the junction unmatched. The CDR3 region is CASSYSMRREVGDTQYF. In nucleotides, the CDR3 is TGTGCCAGCAGTTACTCAATGAGGCGGGAGGTGGGAGATACGCAGTATTTT.

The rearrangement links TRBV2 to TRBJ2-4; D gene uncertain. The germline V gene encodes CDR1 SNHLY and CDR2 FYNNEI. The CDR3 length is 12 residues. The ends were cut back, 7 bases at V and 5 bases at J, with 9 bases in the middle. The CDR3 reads CASKESENIQYF. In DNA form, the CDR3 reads TGTGCCAGCAAGGAGTCCGAAAACATTCAGTACTTC.

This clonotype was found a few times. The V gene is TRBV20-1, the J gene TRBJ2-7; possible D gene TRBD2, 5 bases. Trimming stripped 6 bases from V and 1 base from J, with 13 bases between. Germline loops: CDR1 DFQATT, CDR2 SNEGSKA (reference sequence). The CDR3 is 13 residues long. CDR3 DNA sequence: TGCAGTGCATCCCTAGCTGGGTCCTACGAGCAGTACTTC. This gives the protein CSASLAGSYEQYF.

The CDR3 region has the DNA TGTGCCAGCTCAACCTCCGGGACAGGGCCTGCCATTCAGTACTTC. Its protein product is CASSTSGTGPAIQYF. The chain has TRBV18 and TRBJ2-4; 9 bases fit TRBD1. CDR1 is KGHSH, CDR2 LQKENI, per germline. This CDR3 spans 15 amino acids. Germline trimming cut 5 bases from V and 9 bases from J; bases unmatched to any gene: 11.

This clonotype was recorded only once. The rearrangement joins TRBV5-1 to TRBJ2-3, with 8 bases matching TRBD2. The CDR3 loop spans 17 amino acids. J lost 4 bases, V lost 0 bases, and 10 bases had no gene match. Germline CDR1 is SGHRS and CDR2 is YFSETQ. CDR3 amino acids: CASSLGRSGVGADTQYF. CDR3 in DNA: TGCGCCAGCAGCTTGGGACGTAGCGGGGTAGGAGCAGATACGCAGTATTTT.

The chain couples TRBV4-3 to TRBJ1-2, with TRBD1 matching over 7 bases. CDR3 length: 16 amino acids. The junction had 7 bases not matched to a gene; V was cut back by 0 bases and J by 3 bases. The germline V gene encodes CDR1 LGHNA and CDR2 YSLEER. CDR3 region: CASSQERGRGDYGYTF. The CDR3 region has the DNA TGCGCCAGCAGCCAAGAAAGGGGCAGGGGGGACTATGGCTACACCTTC.

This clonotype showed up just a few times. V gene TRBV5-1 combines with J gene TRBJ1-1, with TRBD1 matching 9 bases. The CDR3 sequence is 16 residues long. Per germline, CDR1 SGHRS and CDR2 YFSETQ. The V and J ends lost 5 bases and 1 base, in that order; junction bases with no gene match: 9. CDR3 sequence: CASRTGGPLSNTEAFF. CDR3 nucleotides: TGCGCCAGCAGAACAGGGGGCCCCCTATCGAACACTGAAGCTTTCTTT.

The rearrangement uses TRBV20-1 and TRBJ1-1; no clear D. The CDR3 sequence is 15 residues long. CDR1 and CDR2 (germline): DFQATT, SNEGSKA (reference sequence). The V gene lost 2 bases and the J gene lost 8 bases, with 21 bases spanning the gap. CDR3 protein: CSARPPLLETMEAFF. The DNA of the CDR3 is TGCAGTGCTAGACCCCCCTTGTTGGAGACGATGGAAGCTTTCTTT.